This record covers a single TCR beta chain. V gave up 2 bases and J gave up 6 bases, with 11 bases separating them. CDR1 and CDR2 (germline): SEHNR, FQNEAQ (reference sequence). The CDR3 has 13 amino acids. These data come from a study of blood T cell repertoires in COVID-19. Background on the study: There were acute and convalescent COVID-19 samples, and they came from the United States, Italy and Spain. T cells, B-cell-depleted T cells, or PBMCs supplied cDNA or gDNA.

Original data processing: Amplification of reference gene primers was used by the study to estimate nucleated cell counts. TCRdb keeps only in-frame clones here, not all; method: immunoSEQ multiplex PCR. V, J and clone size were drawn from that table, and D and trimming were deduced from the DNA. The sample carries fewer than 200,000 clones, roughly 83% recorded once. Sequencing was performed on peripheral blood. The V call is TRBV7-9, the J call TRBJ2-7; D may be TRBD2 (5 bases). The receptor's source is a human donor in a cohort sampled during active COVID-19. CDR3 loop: CASSLLGRGEQYF. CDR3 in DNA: TGTGCCAGCAGCTTATTGGGTCGGGGCGAGCAGTACTTC.